The entry below describes one T cell receptor beta chain. What it binds is unknown. The sample belongs to a study of blood T cells in healthy people across ages. Study overall: Every two T cells gave about one barcoded beta molecule via template switching.

Study conclusions and caveats: Considered underestimates were the diversity estimates obtained from one million T cells. Roughly linear declines in TCR beta diversity per million T cells occurred with age.

This CDR3 is 16 amino acids long. From germline, CDR1 is MNHNS and CDR2 SASEGT. The V and J ends lost 6 bases and 2 bases respectively, with 17 bases between them. Sample-barcoded 5' priming and a J-beta primer mix drove a second PCR of roughly 6 to 12 cycles. One entry per CDR3 protein results from TCRdb running MiXCR on the 5' RACE reads. In the table there are hundreds of thousands of distinct CDR3 sequences, approximately 53% of which are singletons. This sequence was found in a man aged 40-55 years in good health. The chain joins TRBV6-1 to TRBJ1-5; D perhaps matches TRBD1 (6 bases). The sequencing input was blood. CDR3 DNA: TGTGCCAGCAGGGGACAACTAAGGGTCGGCAATCAGCCCCAGCATTTT. As protein: CASRGQLRVGNQPQHF.